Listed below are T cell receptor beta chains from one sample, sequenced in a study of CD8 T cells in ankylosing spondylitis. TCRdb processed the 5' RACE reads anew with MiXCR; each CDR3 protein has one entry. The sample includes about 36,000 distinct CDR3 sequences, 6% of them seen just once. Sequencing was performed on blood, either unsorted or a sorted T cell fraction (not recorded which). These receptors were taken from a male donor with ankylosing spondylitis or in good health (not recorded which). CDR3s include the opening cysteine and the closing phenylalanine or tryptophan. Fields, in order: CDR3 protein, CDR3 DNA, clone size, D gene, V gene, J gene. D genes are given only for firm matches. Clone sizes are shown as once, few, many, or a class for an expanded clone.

CASSLGVSEKLFF	TGTGCCAGCAGCTTAGGGGTCAGCGAAAAACTGTTTTTT	many	.	TRBV7-6	TRBJ1-4
CATSDSPWYRDREYQETQYF	TGTGCCACCAGTGATTCCCCATGGTACCGGGACAGGGAGTACCAAGAGACCCAGTACTTC	many	TRBD1	TRBV24-1	TRBJ2-5
CASSQVGVAGELFF	TGTGCCAGCAGCCAAGTTGGGGTTGCCGGGGAGCTGTTTTTT	many	.	TRBV14	TRBJ2-2
CASRGGSGANVLTF	TGTGCCAGCCGTGGTGGTTCTGGGGCCAACGTCCTGACTTTC	many	.	TRBV5-5	TRBJ2-6
CSASARNRLYNEQFF	TGCAGTGCTAGCGCGAGGAACAGGCTATACAATGAGCAGTTCTTC	few	.	TRBV20-1	TRBJ2-1
CASSLPGYGQGYTGELFF	TGTGCCAGCAGCTTACCCGGATATGGACAGGGGTACACCGGGGAGCTGTTTTTT	many	TRBD1	TRBV7-9	TRBJ2-2
CASNRDSRLYNEQFF	TGTGCCAGCAACAGGGACAGTCGATTATACAATGAGCAGTTCTTC	many	TRBD1	TRBV12-3/TRBV12-4	TRBJ2-1
CSAGTEGNTIYF	TGCAGCGCCGGGACAGAAGGAAACACCATATATTTT	many	TRBD1	TRBV29-1	TRBJ1-3
CASSQTLRGSKYEQYF	TGTGCCAGCAGCCAGACCCTCCGGGGTAGTAAGTACGAGCAGTACTTC	many	.	TRBV4-2	TRBJ2-7
CASSSAGGQETQYF	TGTGCCAGCAGCTCCGCAGGGGGGCAAGAGACCCAGTACTTC	many	.	TRBV7-9	TRBJ2-5
CASSLVGGQGSNQPQHF	TGTGCCAGCAGCTTAGTGGGAGGTCAGGGGAGCAATCAGCCCCAGCATTTT	many	.	TRBV7-8	TRBJ1-5
CASSFLGTGVGNEQFF	TGTGCCAGCAGCTTTTTGGGGACAGGGGTCGGCAATGAGCAGTTCTTC	many	TRBD1	TRBV7-6	TRBJ2-1
CASSEIVGAAQPQHF	TGTGCCAGCAGTGAAATTGTGGGCGCAGCCCAGCCCCAGCATTTT	many	.	TRBV2	TRBJ1-5
CSARGTQALFF	TGCAGTGCTAGAGGTACACAGGCCCTGTTTTTT	many	.	TRBV20-1	TRBJ1-4
CASSLRGLAGGNEQFF	TGTGCCAGCAGCTTAAGGGGACTAGCGGGGGGAAATGAGCAGTTCTTC	many	TRBD2	TRBV7-9	TRBJ2-1
CASSRVSAEQYF	TGCGCCAGCAGCCGGGTCTCGGCCGAGCAGTACTTC	many	.	TRBV5-1	TRBJ2-7
CASSELHLNQPQHF	TGTGCCAGCAGTGAGCTGCATCTAAATCAGCCCCAGCATTTT	medium-sized	.	TRBV6-1	TRBJ1-5
CASSLEFGTDTEAFF	TGTGCCAGCAGTTTAGAGTTCGGGACAGACACTGAAGCTTTCTTT	many	TRBD1	TRBV12-3/TRBV12-4	TRBJ1-1
CASSQAQGSYEQYF	TGTGCCAGCAGCCAAGCCCAGGGAAGCTACGAGCAGTACTTC	many	.	TRBV3-1	TRBJ2-7
CASSDAIDRVVKDTEAFF	TGTGCCAGCAGTGACGCAATAGACAGGGTCGTTAAGGACACTGAAGCTTTCTTT	many	TRBD1	TRBV6-4	TRBJ1-1
CSVGAPGSSYEQYF	TGCAGCGTTGGGGCACCCGGGAGCTCCTACGAGCAGTACTTC	many	.	TRBV29-1	TRBJ2-7
CASSPGPPGTEQYF	TGTGCCAGCAGCCCCGGGCCCCCAGGGACCGAGCAGTACTTC	many	.	TRBV3-1	TRBJ2-7
CSARDTTGLYEQYF	TGCAGTGCTAGAGATACGACTGGGCTTTACGAGCAGTACTTC	many	.	TRBV20-1	TRBJ2-7
CASSLEGHGNEQFF	TGTGCCAGCAGCTTGGAGGGACATGGAAATGAGCAGTTCTTC	many	.	TRBV5-5	TRBJ2-1
CASSLGSNSPLHF	TGTGCCAGCAGCTTAGGTTCTAATTCACCCCTCCACTTT	many	.	TRBV7-9	TRBJ1-6
CSARDHLFSAKNIQYF	TGCAGTGCTAGAGATCATCTCTTTTCGGCCAAAAACATTCAGTACTTC	many	.	TRBV20-1	TRBJ2-4
CASTLGGAPYEQYF	TGTGCCAGCACCTTAGGGGGGGCCCCCTACGAGCAGTACTTC	few	.	TRBV7-2	TRBJ2-7
CTSSHDKWDNEQFF	TGCACCAGCAGCCACGATAAGTGGGATAATGAGCAGTTCTTC	many	.	TRBV1	TRBJ2-1
CSAPPKETQYF	TGCAGTGCCCCGCCCAAAGAGACCCAGTACTTC	many	.	TRBV20-1	TRBJ2-5
CASSLVRPGGPNTGELFF	TGCGCCAGCAGCTTGGTTAGGCCAGGGGGCCCGAACACCGGGGAGCTGTTTTTT	many	TRBD1	TRBV5-1	TRBJ2-2
CASGFSSNTGNTIYF	TGTGCCAGCGGGTTCAGTAGTAATACTGGAAACACCATATATTTT	few	.	TRBV3-1	TRBJ1-3
CASSSGLAVYNEQFF	TGTGCCAGCAGCTCGGGACTAGCGGTTTACAATGAGCAGTTCTTC	many	TRBD2	TRBV7-3	TRBJ2-1
CASSVGRGSSYNEQFF	TGTGCCAGCAGCGTAGGTCGAGGAAGCTCCTACAATGAGCAGTTCTTC	many	.	TRBV9	TRBJ2-1
CASRERAGGRYNEQFF	TGTGCCAGCAGAGAAAGAGCGGGAGGAAGATACAATGAGCAGTTCTTC	medium-sized	TRBD2	TRBV3-1	TRBJ2-1
CASSLGGPSSYNSPLHF	TGTGCCAGCAGCTTAGGGGGACCAAGCTCCTATAATTCACCCCTCCACTTT	many	.	TRBV7-9	TRBJ1-6